The entry below gives a single T cell receptor beta chain sequence along with its context. No antigen is known for it. Donors included only healthy HIV-negative adults lacking recent acute infections or vaccinations. Each unsorted sample relied on roughly 84 million PBMCs as its source of genomic DNA. The record originates from a study of shared clonotypes between healthy human individuals. Study results and caveats: Represented diversity (both genetic and exposure-history) was limited by the small number of donors.

Assay used: immunoSEQ multiplex PCR; TCRdb lists only in-frame clones, some missing. The sample has approximately 470,000 clones; around four fifths are singletons. Germline CDR1 SGHTA, CDR2 FQGNSA. CDR3 length: 17 residues. Trimming stripped 0 bases from V and 7 bases from J, with 21 bases between. The sample taken for sequencing was PBMCs. The V call is TRBV7-2, the J call TRBJ1-2; tentative D call: TRBD1 (5 bases). This TCR was recovered from a woman in her thirties or forties in good health. Some clones in this sample may be carry-over from other donors' samples. The CDR3 nucleotides are TGTGCCAGCAGCTTAGCGAGGGGAGGGGAAGCAGGAAGTGGCTACACCTTC. This codes for CASSLARGGEAGSGYTF.